This T cell receptor (beta chain) stems from a study of molecular identifiers for immune sequencing clone quantification. Whole-study context: Four of five splits of RNA from about 20,000 or 100,000 naive CD8 cells were sequenced in replicates.

The authors gated naive CD8 T cells as CD8+CD4-CCR7+CD45RA+ for sorting. Germline CDR1 reads SGHTA; CDR2 reads FQGNSA. V dropped 3 bases and J dropped 0; count of bases not matched to a gene: 3. The CDR3 has 15 residues. It was with previously described methods and listed TCR primers that bulk TCR libraries were made. TCRdb itself ran the PCR reads through MiXCR, one entry per CDR3 protein. The sample shows about half a million distinct CDR3 sequences, about a fifth of them seen only once. This clonotype was found many times. Sequencing input: naive CD8+ T cells from blood, with Jurkat cell RNA spiked in. Subset: FACS-sorted CD8+CD4-CCR7+CD45RA+ naive T cells. The genes are TRBV7-2 and TRBJ2-3; the match to TRBD1 covers 7 bases. This receptor was taken from a human donor in good health. Some libraries in this study had Jurkat cell RNA spiked in. The CDR3: CASSFGTASTDTQYF. The CDR3 nucleotides are TGTGCCAGCAGCTTCGGGACAGCTAGCACAGATACGCAGTATTTT.